This T cell receptor beta chain appears in the sequencing data of a study of T cells in Graves' hyperthyroidism and ophthalmopathy (dated 2019 in TCRdb). At the level of the whole study: Peripheral blood samples were taken at initial diagnosis, before any treatment was given. Whether ophthalmopathy could be predicted prospectively was tested in an independent validation cohort made up of 18 to 20 hyperthyroidism patients plus 17 patients who later progressed to ophthalmopathy. After blood sampling, hyperthyroidism patients were treated with methimazole at a starting dose of 30 mg daily, and ophthalmopathy patients were treated with high-dose intravenous methylprednisolone. According to the paper, TCR Vbeta CDR3 sequencing was carried out on approximately 140 peripheral blood samples, which came from under 50 ophthalmopathy, around 75 hyperthyroidism and approximately 17 progressor patients. For training and testing, the approximately 92 patients in the discovery cohort were randomly divided in a 7:3 ratio. In addition, the study compared T-cell repertoires in thyroid tissue and in blood from six Graves' hyperthyroidism patients. A discovery cohort of around 98 patients, approximately 45 with Graves' ophthalmopathy and approximately 60 with stable Graves' hyperthyroidism, was used to find distinguishing TCR V-J signatures.

Note on this clonotype: Its antigen is not yet known. The sample holds no much larger clone one base away, and base qualities are not on file.

CDR1 and CDR2, per the germline V gene (reference sequence), are GTSNPN and SVGIG. V is reduced by 6 bases and J by 2 bases, leaving a spacing of 14 bases between them. The CDR3 goes from the cysteine to the phenylalanine over 14 residues. Only the CDR3 region is kept as DNA, spanning 42 bases read in frame from base 1. Summary of the overall study and its limitations: Ophthalmopathy was separated from stable hyperthyroidism by a 13 V-J signature model, with around 90% sensitivity and roughly 81% specificity obtained in cross-validation and 80%/75% obtained in testing. Blood samples also contained most of the expanded thyroid clonotypes (frequency above 0.001), which suggests that blood repertoires may reflect thyroid immune responses. During validation, the model predicted progression to ophthalmopathy a median of roughly six months ahead of onset, with approximately 70% sensitivity and around 73% specificity. No statistical method was used to fix the sample size in advance, and group allocation was not hidden from the investigators.

TCR beta CDR3 regions were amplified from RNA transcripts. A first-round RT-PCR of the TCR CDR3 used the HTBI primer set with the Qiagen OneStep RT-PCR kit. Libraries were constructed in a second round of multiplex PCR, after which size selection and purification were carried out. Sequencing of the libraries was done on an Illumina HiSeq2000 using paired-end 100 bp reads. In the original analysis: SOAPnuke was used to process the raw data, with reads discarded if the reads contained adapters or uncalled bases, had a mean Phred below 15, or lacked an exact constant-primer or identifier match. COPE v1.2.5 was used to merge high-quality paired reads, and clonotypes were defined as unique nucleotide sequences. Clonotypes were aligned to IMGT TRBV, TRBD and TRBJ reference segments using MiTCR v1.1. Analysis was restricted to V-J combinations with a frequency above 0.0001, which covered about 99% of repertoires. A TCS score was defined as the ratio of F50 (clonal expansion) to E x V (chaos), with BLOSUM62-based TCRdist applied between CDR3 peptides within each V-J. Welch's t-statistics and random forest reduced roughly 540 V-J features to fewer than 15, which were used in a naive Bayes classifier (R e1071). TCRdb reworked the public reads: Q25 trimming with fastp, MiXCR clone assembly, productive beta chains retained. Under each unique CDR3 protein, matching rows form one entry showing the most common genes and DNA. The V and J calls shown here were made by TCRdb, not taken from the authors' results. The sample includes around 690,000 distinct CDR3 sequences, with roughly 17% observed a single time. In total, the top ten clones hold 15% to 18% of the sample.

Stable Graves' hyperthyroidism was defined as the absence of progression to ophthalmopathy over 18 months of follow-up. The hyperthyroidism patients were between 18 and 65 years old and newly diagnosed, with a disease duration of less than 2 months. Any patient with an uncontrolled infection, another autoimmune disease, pregnancy or lactation was excluded. Diagnoses relied on clinical symptoms, serum thyroxine and TRAb, thyroid ultrasound and orbital computed tomography. PBMCs were isolated from roughly 10 ml of fresh peripheral blood by Ficoll-Paque density gradient centrifugation. Total RNA was extracted with Trizol reagent, and quality was checked on an Agilent 2100 Bioanalyzer.

Input material: blood. The sequence was collected from a man aged 50-60 years with Graves' hyperthyroidism. The rearrangement combines TRBV30 with TRBJ1-3; no D gene is confidently identified. The DNA is as follows: TGTGCCTGCCTGAGGGTATCGGCTGGAAACACCATATATTTT. It encodes CACLRVSAGNTIYF.